The 3 T cell receptor beta chains below all came from one sample that was sequenced in a study of blood T cell repertoires in COVID-19. Here immunoSEQ multiplex PCR was the method, and the copy in TCRdb shows in-frame clones only, minus some. The sample has around 170,000 clones, 60% to 80% seen once; the top ten hold 14%. Sequenced sample: PBMCs or T cells enriched from blood (not recorded which). These receptors came from a man aged 60 to 69 who had been exposed to COVID-19.

This sequence joins TRBV7-2 and TRBJ1-3; tentative D call: TRBD1 (6 bases). Trimming removed 6 bases at V and 4 bases at J, with 13 bases between. The germline V gene has CDR1 SGHTA and CDR2 FQGNSA. The CDR3 is 14 residues long. The CDR3 is CASRQTGPGNTIYF. As DNA, the CDR3 is TGTGCCAGCAGACAAACAGGGCCCGGAAACACCATATATTTT.

This rearrangement joins TRBV13 to TRBJ1-1; a weak D match, TRBD1 (5 bases). Germline CDR1 is PRHDT and CDR2 is FYEKMQ (reference sequence). Trimming cost V 0 bases and J 4 bases, with 18 bases left between them. This CDR3 is built from 17 residues. The CDR3 DNA reads TGTGCCAGCAGCTTAGGGCAGGGAAGTGTGGTCGGCACTGAAGCTTTCTTT. Amino acids: CASSLGQGSVVGTEAFF.

The rearrangement links TRBV6-5 to TRBJ1-1; D remains ambiguous. CDR1 and CDR2 (germline): MNHEY, SVGAGI. The V and J ends lost 6 bases and 10 bases respectively, with 12 bases between them. The CDR3 runs 11 residues. As DNA, the CDR3 is TGTGCCAGCAGCCTAAAGAGCGGAGCTTTCTTT. Its translation: CASSLKSGAFF.